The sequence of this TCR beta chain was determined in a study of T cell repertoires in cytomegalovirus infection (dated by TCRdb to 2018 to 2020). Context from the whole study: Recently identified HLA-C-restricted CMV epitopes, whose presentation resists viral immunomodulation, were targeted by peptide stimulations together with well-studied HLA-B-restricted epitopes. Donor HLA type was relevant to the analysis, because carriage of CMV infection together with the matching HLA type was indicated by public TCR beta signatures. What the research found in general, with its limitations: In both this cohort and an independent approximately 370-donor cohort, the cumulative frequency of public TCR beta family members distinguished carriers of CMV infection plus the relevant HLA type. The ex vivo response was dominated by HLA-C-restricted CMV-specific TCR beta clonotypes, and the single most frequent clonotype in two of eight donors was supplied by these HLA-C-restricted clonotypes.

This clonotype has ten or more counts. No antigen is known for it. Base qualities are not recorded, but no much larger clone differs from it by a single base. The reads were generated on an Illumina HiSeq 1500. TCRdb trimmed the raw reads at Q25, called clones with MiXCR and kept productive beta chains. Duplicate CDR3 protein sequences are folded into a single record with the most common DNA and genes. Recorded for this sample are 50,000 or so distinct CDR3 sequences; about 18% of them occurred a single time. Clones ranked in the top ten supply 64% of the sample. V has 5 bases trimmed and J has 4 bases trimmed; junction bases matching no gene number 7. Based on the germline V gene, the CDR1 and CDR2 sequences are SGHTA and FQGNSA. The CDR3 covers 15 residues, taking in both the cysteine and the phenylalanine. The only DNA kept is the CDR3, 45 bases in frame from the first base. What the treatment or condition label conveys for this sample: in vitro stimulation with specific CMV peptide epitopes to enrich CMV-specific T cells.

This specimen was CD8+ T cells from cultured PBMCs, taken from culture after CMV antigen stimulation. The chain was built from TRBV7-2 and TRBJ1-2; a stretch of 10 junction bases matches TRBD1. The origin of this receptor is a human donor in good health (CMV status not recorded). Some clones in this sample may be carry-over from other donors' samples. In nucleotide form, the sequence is TGTGCCAGCAGCCCAGACAGGGGGCAGGGCTATGGCTACACCTTC. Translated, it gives CASSPDRGQGYGYTF.